These T cell receptor beta chains were read from a single sample in a study of human T cells and chemical hapten exposure. TCRdb reprocessed the RACE reads via MiXCR and lists one record per CDR3 protein. Counted here are some 94,000 distinct CDR3 sequences, around 12% occurring once; the ten biggest clones make up approximately 2%. The starting material was whole blood, obtained in connection with sensitization to the hapten diphenylcyclopropenone (DPC). Receptors originate from a woman in her thirties or forties with alopecia areata. Some clones in this sample may be carry-over from other donors' samples. Each CDR3 is given without its conserved first and last residue. A D gene is named only where the DNA matches it firmly.

>TRBJ2-5|TRBD2|TRBV4-1|13
ASSVNLAGPGTQY
>TRBJ2-3|.|TRBV6-2/TRBV6-3|12
ASGKREPTDTQY
>TRBJ2-3|.|TRBV19|15
ASSPGVAVYGTDTQY
>TRBJ1-1|.|TRBV7-2|13
ASSSRRLSSVEAF
>TRBJ2-7|.|TRBV7-2|13
ASSLDRGRNYEQY
>TRBJ2-2|TRBD1|TRBV29-1|12
SAKRQGGSGELF
>TRBJ2-7|.|TRBV9|12
ASSVDPGTYEQY
>TRBJ2-3|TRBD2|TRBV10-3|10
ATGGSEDTQY
>TRBJ1-4|.|TRBV7-9|12
ASSEDPANEKLF
>TRBJ1-1|TRBD1|TRBV6-1|13
ASSVGTGGKTEAF
>TRBJ2-7|.|TRBV6-5|10
ASSQAPYEQY
>TRBJ1-1|TRBD1|TRBV6-5|13
ASSFSGTGVTEAF
>TRBJ2-2|TRBD2|TRBV4-3|15
ASSQVGVAGDAGELF
>TRBJ2-7|TRBD1|TRBV5-6|15
ASSFGVGQGAVYEQY
>TRBJ2-7|.|TRBV28|12
ASSPSGPSYEQY
>TRBJ2-6|.|TRBV21-1|15
ASSEETRTSGANVLT
>TRBJ1-2|.|TRBV28|11
ASSLWQNYGYT
>TRBJ2-7|TRBD2|TRBV20-1|13
SAWTSGRASYEQY
>TRBJ2-3|TRBD2|TRBV20-1|14
SARPSSGKAADTQY
>TRBJ2-5|.|TRBV29-1|10
SVEAGAETQY
>TRBJ2-7|.|TRBV6-2/TRBV6-3|11
ASSGWDTYEQY
>TRBJ2-7|TRBD1|TRBV12-3/TRBV12-4|11
ASVLTGMGEQY
>TRBJ1-1|TRBD1|TRBV10-1|13
ASNQGGRFPTEAF
>TRBJ2-7|.|TRBV7-2|11
ASSIQTSYEQY
>TRBJ1-1|.|TRBV12-3/TRBV12-4|9
ASSFKSGAF
>TRBJ2-7|TRBD1|TRBV14|11
ASSEGTAYEQY
>TRBJ2-1|TRBD1|TRBV24-1|14
ATSDSMTGDINEQF
>TRBJ2-1|.|TRBV21-1|13
ASSNEKSSYNEQF
>TRBJ2-3|TRBD2|TRBV7-2|13
ASSLASGGYDTQY
>TRBJ2-7|TRBD2|TRBV28|14
ASSPPSWRGIYEQY
>TRBJ2-1|TRBD1|TRBV4-2|11
ASSQTGKNEQF
>TRBJ1-1|.|TRBV7-2|12
ASSFGGSRTEAF
>TRBJ1-2|.|TRBV3-1|15
ASSQAVGRLANYGYT
>TRBJ2-1|TRBD2|TRBV24-1|15
ATSGGLAGSSYNEQF
>TRBJ2-5|.|TRBV24-1|13
ATSTATGLPETQY
>TRBJ2-3|.|TRBV20-1|13
SASVGGSRTDTQY
>TRBJ2-3|.|TRBV6-2/TRBV6-3|16
ASSYSIRDTSNTDTQY
>TRBJ1-5|.|TRBV6-5|12
ASSRDYSNQPQH
>TRBJ2-1|TRBD1|TRBV5-1|16
ASSLISTGTGGRNEQF
>TRBJ2-7|TRBD2|TRBV2|12
ASSELAGVYEQY
>TRBJ1-1|.|TRBV4-3|14
ASSPTLRGMNTEAF
>TRBJ1-6|.|TRBV18|12
ASSPTGFGPPLH
>TRBJ1-3|.|TRBV6-6|13
ASNQRGVEGNTIY
>TRBJ2-3|TRBD1|TRBV29-1|10
GYRGSTDTQY
>TRBJ2-7|.|TRBV18|12
ASSPRTDSYEQY